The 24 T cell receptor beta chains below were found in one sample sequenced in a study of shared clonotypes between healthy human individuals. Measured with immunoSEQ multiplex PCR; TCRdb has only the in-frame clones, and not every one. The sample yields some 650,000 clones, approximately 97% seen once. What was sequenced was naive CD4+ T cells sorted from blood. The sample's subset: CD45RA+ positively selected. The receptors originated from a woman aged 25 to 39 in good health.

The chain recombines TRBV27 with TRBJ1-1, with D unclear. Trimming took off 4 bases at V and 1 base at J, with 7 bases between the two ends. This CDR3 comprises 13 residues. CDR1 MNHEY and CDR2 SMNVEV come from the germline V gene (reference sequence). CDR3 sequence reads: CASSYRTNTEAFF. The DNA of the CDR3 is TGTGCCAGCAGTTACAGAACGAACACTGAAGCTTTCTTT.

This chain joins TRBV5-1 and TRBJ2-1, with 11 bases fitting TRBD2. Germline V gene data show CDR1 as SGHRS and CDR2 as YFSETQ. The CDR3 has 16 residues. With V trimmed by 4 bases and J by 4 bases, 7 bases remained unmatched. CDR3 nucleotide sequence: TGCGCCAGCAGCCCCCTAGCGGGAGGACTATACAATGAGCAGTTCTTC. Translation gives CASSPLAGGLYNEQFF. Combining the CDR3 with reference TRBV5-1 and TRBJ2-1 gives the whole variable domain KAGVTQTPRYLIKTRGQQVTLSCSPISGHRSVSWYQQTPGQGLQFLFEYFSETQRNKGNFPGRFSGRQFSNSRSEMNVSTLELGDSALYLCASSPLAGGLYNEQFFGPGTRLTVL.

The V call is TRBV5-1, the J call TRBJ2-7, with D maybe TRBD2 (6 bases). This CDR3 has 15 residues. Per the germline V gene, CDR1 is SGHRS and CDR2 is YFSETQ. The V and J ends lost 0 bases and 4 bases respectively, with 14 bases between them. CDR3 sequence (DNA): TGCGCCAGCAGCTTGGCCGGGGGTGATGGTTACGAGCAGTACTTC. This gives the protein CASSLAGGDGYEQYF.

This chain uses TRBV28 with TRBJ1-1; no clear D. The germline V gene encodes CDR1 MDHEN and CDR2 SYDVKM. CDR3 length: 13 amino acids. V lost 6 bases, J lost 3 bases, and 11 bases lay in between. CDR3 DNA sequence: TGTGCCAGCAGCCCCCCCGGGGACACTGAAGCTTTCTTT. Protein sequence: CASSPPGDTEAFF.

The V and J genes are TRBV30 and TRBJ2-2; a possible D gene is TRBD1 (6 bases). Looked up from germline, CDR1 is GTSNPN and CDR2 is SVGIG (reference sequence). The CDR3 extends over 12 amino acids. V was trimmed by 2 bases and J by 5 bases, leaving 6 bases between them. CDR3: CAWSTGTGELFF. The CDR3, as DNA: TGTGCCTGGAGTACAGGGACCGGGGAGCTGTTTTTT.

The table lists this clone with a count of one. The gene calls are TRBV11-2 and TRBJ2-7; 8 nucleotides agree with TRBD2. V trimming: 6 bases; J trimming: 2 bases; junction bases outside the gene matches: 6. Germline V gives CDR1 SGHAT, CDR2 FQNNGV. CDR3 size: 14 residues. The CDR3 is CASRRLAGPYEQYF. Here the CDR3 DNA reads TGTGCCAGCAGACGATTAGCGGGACCCTACGAGCAGTACTTC.

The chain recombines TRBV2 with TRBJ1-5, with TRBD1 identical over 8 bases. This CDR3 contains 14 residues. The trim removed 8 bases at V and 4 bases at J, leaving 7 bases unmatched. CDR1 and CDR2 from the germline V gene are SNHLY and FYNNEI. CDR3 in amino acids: CASQGQGVNQPQHF. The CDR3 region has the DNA TGTGCCAGCCAAGGACAGGGAGTAAATCAGCCCCAGCATTTT.

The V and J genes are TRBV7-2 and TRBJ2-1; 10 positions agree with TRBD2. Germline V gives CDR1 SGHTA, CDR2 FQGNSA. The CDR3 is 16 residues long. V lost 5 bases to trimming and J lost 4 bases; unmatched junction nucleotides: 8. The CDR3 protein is CASSLKREGSYNEQFF. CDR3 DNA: TGTGCCAGCAGCCTAAAGCGGGAGGGATCTTACAATGAGCAGTTCTTC.

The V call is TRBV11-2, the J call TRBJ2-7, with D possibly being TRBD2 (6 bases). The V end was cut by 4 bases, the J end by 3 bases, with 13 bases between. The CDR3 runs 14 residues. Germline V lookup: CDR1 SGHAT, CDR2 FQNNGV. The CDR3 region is CASSSPGGDYEQYF. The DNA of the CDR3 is TGTGCCAGCAGCTCGCCCGGAGGGGACTACGAGCAGTACTTC.

CDR3 region: CASRRTGTSGTYEQYF. The CDR3 DNA sequence: TGTGCCAGCAGGCGCACGGGGACTAGCGGGACCTACGAGCAGTACTTC. The chain employs TRBV6-6 and TRBJ2-7; 13 positions match TRBD2. The V gene's germline CDR1 is MNHNY and CDR2 SVGAGI (reference sequence). The CDR3 length is 16 residues. V lost 6 bases, J lost 2 bases, and 7 bases stayed unmatched.

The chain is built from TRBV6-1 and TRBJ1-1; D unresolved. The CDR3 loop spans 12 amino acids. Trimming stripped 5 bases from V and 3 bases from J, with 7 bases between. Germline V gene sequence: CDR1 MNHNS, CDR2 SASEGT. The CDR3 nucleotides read TGTGCCAGCAGTAACACTTACACTGAAGCTTTCTTT. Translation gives CASSNTYTEAFF.

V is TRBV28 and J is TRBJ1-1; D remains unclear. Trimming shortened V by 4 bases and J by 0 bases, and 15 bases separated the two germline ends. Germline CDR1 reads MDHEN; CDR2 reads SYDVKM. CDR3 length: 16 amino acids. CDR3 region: CASSSGERLLNTEAFF. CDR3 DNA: TGTGCCAGCAGTTCCGGTGAACGCCTTTTGAACACTGAAGCTTTCTTT.

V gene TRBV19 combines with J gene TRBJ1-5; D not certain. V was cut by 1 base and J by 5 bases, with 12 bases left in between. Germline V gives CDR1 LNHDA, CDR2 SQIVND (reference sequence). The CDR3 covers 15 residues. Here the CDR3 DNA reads TGTGCCAGTAGTATAGCCTTCACAGAGGATCAGCCCCAGCATTTT. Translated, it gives CASSIAFTEDQPQHF. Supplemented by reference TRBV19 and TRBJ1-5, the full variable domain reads DGGITQSPKYLFRKEGQNVTLSCEQNLNHDAMYWYRQDPGQGLRLIYYSQIVNDFQKGDIAEGYSVSREKKESFPLTVTSAQKNPTAFYLCASSIAFTEDQPQHFGDGTRLSIL.

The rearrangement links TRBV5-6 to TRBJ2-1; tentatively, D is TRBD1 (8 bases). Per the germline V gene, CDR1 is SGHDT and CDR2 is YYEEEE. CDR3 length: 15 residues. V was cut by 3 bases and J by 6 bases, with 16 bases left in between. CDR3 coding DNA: TGTGCCAGCAGCTCAATAAACAGGGGGGGCAATGAGCAGTTCTTC. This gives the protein CASSSINRGGNEQFF.

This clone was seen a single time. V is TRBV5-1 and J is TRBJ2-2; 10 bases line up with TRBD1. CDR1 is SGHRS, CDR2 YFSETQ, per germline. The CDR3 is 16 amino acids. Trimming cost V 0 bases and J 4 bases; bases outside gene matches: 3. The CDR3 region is CASSLAGTGATGELFF. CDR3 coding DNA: TGCGCCAGCAGCTTGGCCGGGACAGGGGCCACCGGGGAGCTGTTTTTT.

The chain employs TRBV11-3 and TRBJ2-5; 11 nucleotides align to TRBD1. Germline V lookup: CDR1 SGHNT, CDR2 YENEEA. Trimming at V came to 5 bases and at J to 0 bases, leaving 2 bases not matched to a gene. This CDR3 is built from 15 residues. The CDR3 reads CASSPGQGDQETQYF. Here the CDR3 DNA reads TGTGCCAGCAGCCCGGGACAGGGGGACCAAGAGACCCAGTACTTC. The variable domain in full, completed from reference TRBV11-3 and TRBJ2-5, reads EAGVVQSPRYKIIEKKQPVAFWCNPISGHNTLYWYLQNLGQGPELLIRYENEEAVDDSQLPKDRFSAERLKGVDSTLKIQPAELGDSAVYLCASSPGQGDQETQYFGPGTRLLVL.

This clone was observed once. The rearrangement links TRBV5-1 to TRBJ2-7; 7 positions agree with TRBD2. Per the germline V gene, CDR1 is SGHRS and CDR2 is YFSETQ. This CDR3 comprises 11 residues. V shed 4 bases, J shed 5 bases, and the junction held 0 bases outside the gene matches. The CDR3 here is CASSGGDEQYF. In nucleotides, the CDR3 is TGCGCCAGCAGCGGGGGGGACGAGCAGTACTTC.

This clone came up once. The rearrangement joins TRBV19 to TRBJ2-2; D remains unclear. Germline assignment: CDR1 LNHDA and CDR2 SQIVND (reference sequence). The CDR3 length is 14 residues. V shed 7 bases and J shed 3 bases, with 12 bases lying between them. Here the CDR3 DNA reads TGTGCCAGTAAATCTAGGTACGACACCGGGGAGCTGTTTTTT. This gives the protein CASKSRYDTGELFF. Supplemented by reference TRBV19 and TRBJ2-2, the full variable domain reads DGGITQSPKYLFRKEGQNVTLSCEQNLNHDAMYWYRQDPGQGLRLIYYSQIVNDFQKGDIAEGYSVSREKKESFPLTVTSAQKNPTAFYLCASKSRYDTGELFFGEGSRLTVL.

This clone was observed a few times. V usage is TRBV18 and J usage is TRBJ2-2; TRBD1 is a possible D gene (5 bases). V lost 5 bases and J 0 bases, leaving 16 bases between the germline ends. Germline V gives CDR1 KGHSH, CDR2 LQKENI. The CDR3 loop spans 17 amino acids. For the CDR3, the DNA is TGTGCCAGCTCATCAGGGCCGACACGGTCGAACACCGGGGAGCTGTTTTTT. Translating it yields CASSSGPTRSNTGELFF.

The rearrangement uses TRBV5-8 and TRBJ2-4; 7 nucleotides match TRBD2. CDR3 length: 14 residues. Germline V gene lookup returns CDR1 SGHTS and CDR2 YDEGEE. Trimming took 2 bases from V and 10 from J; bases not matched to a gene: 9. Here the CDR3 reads CASSFAAGEGIQYF. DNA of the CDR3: TGTGCCAGCAGCTTTGCGGCGGGGGAAGGGATTCAGTACTTC.

CDR3 sequence reads: CASSALAGDTGELFF. The CDR3 bases are TGTGCCAGCAGTGCGTTAGCGGGGGACACCGGGGAGCTGTTTTTT. J is TRBJ2-2 and V is TRBV2; 9 bases line up with TRBD2. Germline loops: CDR1 SNHLY, CDR2 FYNNEI. Germline trimming cut 4 bases from V and 3 bases from J; bases unmatched to any gene: 3. This CDR3 is built from 15 residues.

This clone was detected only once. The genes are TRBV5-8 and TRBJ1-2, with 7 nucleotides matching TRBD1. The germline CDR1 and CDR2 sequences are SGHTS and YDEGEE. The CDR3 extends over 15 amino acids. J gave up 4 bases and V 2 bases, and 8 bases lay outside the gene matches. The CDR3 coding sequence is TGTGCCAGCAGCTTAGGTTTTAGGGACAGCTATGGCTACACCTTC. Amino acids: CASSLGFRDSYGYTF.

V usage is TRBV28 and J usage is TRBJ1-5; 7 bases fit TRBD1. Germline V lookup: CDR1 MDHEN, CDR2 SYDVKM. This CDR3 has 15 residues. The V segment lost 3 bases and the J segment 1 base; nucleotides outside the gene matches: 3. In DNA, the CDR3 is TGTGCCAGCAGTTTTGCAGGGGGAAGCAATCAGCCCCAGCATTTT. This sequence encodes CASSFAGGSNQPQHF.

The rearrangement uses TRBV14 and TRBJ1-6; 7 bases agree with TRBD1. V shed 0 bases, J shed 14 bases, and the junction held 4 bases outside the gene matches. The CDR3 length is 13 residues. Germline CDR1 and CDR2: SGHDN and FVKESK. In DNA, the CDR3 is TGTGCCAGCAGCCAAGACCCACAGGGGTCCCTCCACTTT. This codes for CASSQDPQGSLHF.